This record concerns one TCR beta chain sequence. V shed 4 bases and J 0 bases; nucleotides not matched to a gene: 10. Germline CDR1 and CDR2: SGHRS and YFSETQ. The CDR3 contains 17 residues. This specimen comes from a study of blood T cells in healthy people across ages. The authors ran a second PCR of about 7 to 11 cycles using a sample-barcoded 5' primer and a J-beta primer mix. TCRdb independently ran MiXCR on the 5' RACE reads; one entry per CDR3 protein. This table holds 1.5 million to 2 million distinct CDR3 sequences, roughly 49% found once. Sequencing input: blood. This TCR was recovered from a woman between 40 and 55 years old in good health. The chain uses TRBV5-1 and TRBJ2-5, with 9 bases lining up with TRBD1. This CDR3 is CASSRGQGKGYQETQYF. CDR3 DNA sequence: TGCGCCAGCAGCAGGGGACAGGGTAAAGGGTACCAAGAGACCCAGTACTTC.